This is a list of T cell receptor beta chains from one sample in a study of shared clonotypes between healthy human individuals. Repertoires were generated with immunoSEQ multiplex PCR, while TCRdb's copy carries only in-frame clones and drops some. The table includes about 2.4 million clones, around 94% detected once. Sequenced: naive CD4+ T cells sorted from blood. The receptors derive from a man younger than 35 in good health. Both conserved end residues are part of each CDR3. The D gene is left open where the match is weak. Size values are once, few and many counts, or a class for expanded clones, and some rows have none.

V	size	J	D	DNA	CDR3
TRBV5-4	-	TRBJ2-2	TRBD2	TGTGCCAGCAGCTTGGGAGCTAGCGGGAGCGCCACCGGGGAGCTGTTTTTT	CASSLGASGSATGELFF
TRBV2	-	TRBJ2-4	-	TGTGCCAGCACCGGAAATCTAGCGCGGAAAAACATTCAGTACTTC	CASTGNLARKNIQYF
TRBV5-1	-	TRBJ1-3	-	TGCGCCAGCAGCCCGGAGTGGGGGGCTGGAAACACCATATATTTT	CASSPEWGAGNTIYF
TRBV5-1	-	TRBJ2-5	TRBD2	TGCGCCAGCAGCTTGACTAGCGGAAAAGAGACCCAGTACTTC	CASSLTSGKETQYF
TRBV21-1	-	TRBJ2-2	-	TGTGCCAGCAGGACCGGGGCCGGGGAGCTGTTTTTT	CASRTGAGELFF
TRBV2	-	TRBJ1-1	TRBD1	TGTGCCAGCACTGCGGACAGGGGCCTTGGTCTGAACACTGAAGCTTTCTTT	CASTADRGLGLNTEAFF
TRBV19	-	TRBJ2-5	-	TGTGCCAGTAGTATTTACAGAGAAGAGACCCAGTACTTC	CASSIYREETQYF
TRBV4-1	-	TRBJ2-5	TRBD2	TGCGCCAGCAGGGGACTAGCGGGGGGTGGAGAGACCCAGTACTTC	CASRGLAGGGETQYF
TRBV19	-	TRBJ2-7	TRBD2	TGTGCCAGTAGGGCGGCGGGGGGGAGCTCCTACGAGCAGTACTTC	CASRAAGGSSYEQYF
TRBV5-4	-	TRBJ2-5	TRBD2	TGTGCCAGCAGCTTGGGGGGGGGAGAGACCCAGTACTTC	CASSLGGGETQYF
TRBV19	-	TRBJ1-4	-	TGTGCCAGTAGTGCCGGGCTCCTCGACCGGGGTGAAAAACTGTTTTTT	CASSAGLLDRGEKLFF
TRBV10-3	-	TRBJ2-5	TRBD1	TGTGCCATCAGCACCGGGACAGGGGGCGCGGAGACCCAGTACTTC	CAISTGTGGAETQYF
TRBV18	-	TRBJ1-2	-	TGTGCCAGCTCACCGTACGGACAGTGGAACTATGGCTACACCTTC	CASSPYGQWNYGYTF
TRBV5-1	once	TRBJ2-5	-	TGCGCCAGCAGCGGAGGGACGGGCGCGGAGACCCAGTACTTC	CASSGGTGAETQYF
TRBV5-4	-	TRBJ2-7	TRBD1	TGTGCCAGCAGCTTCGCCGGGACAGATTACGAGCAGTACTTC	CASSFAGTDYEQYF
TRBV6-5	-	TRBJ1-6	-	TGTGCCAGCAGTCCAAGAATCTCCTATAATTCACCCCTCCACTTT	CASSPRISYNSPLHF
TRBV7-8	-	TRBJ1-4	-	TGTGCCAGCAGCTTAGGGGGTAGGGCCAAACTGTTTTTT	CASSLGGRAKLFF
TRBV2	-	TRBJ1-2	-	TGTGCCAGCAGTGAGATGGGCAGGGGCGGCTACACCTTC	CASSEMGRGGYTF
TRBV6-1	once	TRBJ1-6	-	TGTGCCAGCAGTGAAGGTGGGACCCATACATCACCCCTCCACTTT	CASSEGGTHTSPLHF
TRBV2	-	TRBJ1-1	TRBD1	TGTGCCAGCAGTCCAGGGACAGGGGGCGTCAACACTGAAGCTTTCTTT	CASSPGTGGVNTEAFF
TRBV10-3	-	TRBJ2-5	TRBD1	TGTGCCATCAGTGAACTAGGGACAGGGGGAGTGGAGACCCAGTACTTC	CAISELGTGGVETQYF
TRBV6-1	-	TRBJ1-2	-	TGTGCCAGCAGAGCGACAGGAGACTATGGCTACACCTTC	CASRATGDYGYTF
TRBV5-1	-	TRBJ2-7	-	TGCGCCAGCAGCTTGTACAGCTACTACGAGCAGTACTTC	CASSLYSYYEQYF
TRBV6-6	-	TRBJ2-1	-	TGTGCCAGCAGTTACAAACTCTCCCTGATTTACAATGAGCAGTTCTTC	CASSYKLSLIYNEQFF
TRBV15	few	TRBJ1-4	-	TGTGCCACCAGCAGGCGGACTGATACAACTGAAAAACTGTTTTTT	CATSRRTDTTEKLFF
TRBV28	-	TRBJ2-1	-	TGTGCCAGCGAACGCCCAAGGAGGAATGAGCAGTTCTTC	CASERPRRNEQFF
TRBV5-1	-	TRBJ2-5	-	TGCGCCAGCAGGAAGGGCACTTCACAAGAGACCCAGTACTTC	CASRKGTSQETQYF
TRBV27	-	TRBJ1-1	-	TGTGCCAGCAGTTTACCACCTAACACAGGCCCGAACACTGAAGCTTTCTTT	CASSLPPNTGPNTEAFF
TRBV18	-	TRBJ2-7	-	TGTGCCAGCTCACCACCGTCGGGGTTCGAGCAGTACTTC	CASSPPSGFEQYF
TRBV30	-	TRBJ2-5	-	TGTGCCTGGAACCTAGGACAAGAGACCCAGTACTTC	CAWNLGQETQYF
TRBV18	-	TRBJ2-7	TRBD2	TGTGCCAGCTCACCAGCGCAGGGAGGGTACGAGCAGTACTTC	CASSPAQGGYEQYF
TRBV18	-	TRBJ2-3	-	TGTGCCAGCTCACCACCATCCAGGGGAAACACAGATACGCAGTATTTT	CASSPPSRGNTDTQYF
TRBV19	-	TRBJ1-5	-	TGTGCCAGTAGCTGGGGCGATAGCAATCAGCCCCAGCATTTT	CASSWGDSNQPQHF
TRBV10-1	-	TRBJ1-6	-	TGCGCCAGCAGTGAGACCCCCGGTTCACCCCTCCACTTT	CASSETPGSPLHF
TRBV7-3	-	TRBJ2-2	-	TGTGCCAGCAGCTTGGGTCGAGGGGTTACCGGGGAGCTGTTTTTT	CASSLGRGVTGELFF
TRBV6-4	-	TRBJ1-2	TRBD1	TGTGCCAGCAGGCCAGGACAGGGCCATTCTAACTATGGCTACACCTTC	CASRPGQGHSNYGYTF
TRBV7-9	-	TRBJ2-5	-	TGTGCCAGCAGCTTAACTCTTGCGGGTGGAGAGACCCAGTACTTC	CASSLTLAGGETQYF
TRBV6-5	-	TRBJ2-2	TRBD2	TGTGCCAGCAGGAGGGGACTAGCTGACACCGGGGAGCTGTTTTTT	CASRRGLADTGELFF
TRBV19	-	TRBJ1-1	-	TGTGCCAGTATTATGACAGCCATGAACACTGAAGCTTTCTTT	CASIMTAMNTEAFF
TRBV7-9	-	TRBJ2-2	TRBD1	TGTGCCAGCAGCGATTGGACAGGGCCTCAATTATTCACCGGGGAGCTGTTTTTT	CASSDWTGPQLFTGELFF
TRBV5-8	-	TRBJ1-5	-	TGTGCCAGCAGCTTGGAAGGAGGGACGGTCGGGAATCAGCCCCAGCATTTT	CASSLEGGTVGNQPQHF
TRBV7-2	-	TRBJ2-7	-	TGTGCCAGCAGCCGCTTGGGTGTTGGGGTGGGGCAGTACTTC	CASSRLGVGVGQYF